The 27 T cell receptor beta chains presented below share a single source sample, sequenced in a study of T cells in Graves' hyperthyroidism and ophthalmopathy. Amplified TCR beta CDR3 regions came from RNA transcripts. A set of HTBI primers served as the primers for a first-round RT-PCR of the TCR CDR3. MiXCR, run by TCRdb on the multiplex PCR reads, gives a single entry per CDR3 protein. The table shows over 300,000 distinct CDR3 sequences, with about 13% occurring only once. Sequenced material: blood. The receptors were sampled from a woman in her thirties or forties with Graves' ophthalmopathy.

Many counts were recorded for this clonotype. The V gene is TRBV7-2, the J gene TRBJ2-7; 7 bases match TRBD1. Germline V gives CDR1 SGHTA, CDR2 FQGNSA. V was clipped by 3 bases and J by 1 base; unmatched bases: 3. This CDR3 has 14 residues. The CDR3 DNA reads as TGTGCCAGCAGCTTGGACAGGTTATCCTACGAGCAGTACTTC. This translates into CASSLDRLSYEQYF.

At least ten counts were recorded for this clonotype. V and J are TRBV6-1 and TRBJ2-4; TRBD1 matches at 7 bases. V shed 6 bases, J shed 7 bases, and the junction held 6 bases outside the gene matches. Germline CDR1 and CDR2: MNHNS and SASEGT. There are 13 residues in the CDR3. The CDR3: CASRDRPKNIQYF. In DNA, the CDR3 is TGTGCCAGCAGGGACAGGCCAAAGAACATTCAGTACTTC.

This clonotype was found many times. The J gene is TRBJ2-7, the V gene TRBV5-1; 7 positions agree with TRBD1. The CDR3 totals 14 residues. Looked up from germline, CDR1 is SGHRS and CDR2 is YFSETQ. J gave up 7 bases and V 4 bases, and 11 bases lay outside the gene matches. This chain's CDR3 is CASSRKDRVREQYF. The CDR3 bases are TGCGCCAGCAGCCGGAAAGACAGGGTGCGGGAGCAGTACTTC.

Ten or more counts support this clonotype. The chain links TRBV3-1 to TRBJ2-5; 12 nucleotides agree with TRBD2. The CDR3 spans 16 residues. J lost 6 bases, V lost 3 bases, and 8 bases had no gene match. The germline CDR1 and CDR2 sequences are LGHDT and YNNKEL (reference sequence). CDR3 in DNA: TGTGCCAGCAGCCACCTGACTAGCGGGGGTCTCAAGACCCAGTACTTC. The encoded protein is CASSHLTSGGLKTQYF.

Concerning this clonotype: One junction end does not reproduce the germline sequence, and a read error may be involved. The J gene is TRBJ2-7, the V gene TRBV3-1, with 12 bases identical to TRBD2. CDR3 length: 15 residues. Germline V gene lookup returns CDR1 LGHDT and CDR2 YNNKEL (reference sequence). The CDR3 spells CASSQESLAGGELYF. CDR3 in DNA: TGTGCCAGCAGCCAAGAGTCCCTAGCGGGGGGGGAGCTGTACTTC.

The gene calls are TRBV4-1 and TRBJ1-1; no firm D call. The CDR3 has 16 residues. Germline loops: CDR1 MGHRA, CDR2 YSYEKL. Deletions cut 0 bases from V and 0 bases from J, with 11 bases between. The CDR3 DNA sequence: TGCGCCAGCAGCCAAGAAGGGTGGAGTATGAACACTGAAGCTTTCTTT. Its protein is CASSQEGWSMNTEAFF.

This clonotype showed up many times. The chain carries TRBV28 and TRBJ1-1, with 8 bases fitting TRBD1. The CDR3 covers 17 residues. Germline V gene lookup returns CDR1 MDHEN and CDR2 SYDVKM. The V gene end was trimmed by 2 bases and the J gene end by 1 base; junction bases not matched to a gene: 9. CDR3 nucleotides: TGTGCCAGCAGTTTAGTTTTCGGGACAGGCCCGAACACTGAAGCTTTCTTT. This gives the protein CASSLVFGTGPNTEAFF.

To note about this clonotype: A much larger clonotype is one base distant, so this may be a read error. The chain recombines TRBV6-2 or TRBV6-3 with TRBJ2-7; D might be TRBD2 (6 bases). There are 14 residues in the CDR3. CDR1 is MNHEY and CDR2 is SVGEGT in the germline V gene. The CDR3 DNA reads as TGTGCCAGCAGAGCCGTAGGGGAGGCCTACGAGCAGCACTTC. Residues: CASRAVGEAYEQHF.

This clonotype was counted ten times or more. The rearrangement links TRBV12-3 or TRBV12-4 to TRBJ1-3; no reliable D call. Trimming took off 5 bases at V and 1 base at J, with 9 bases between the two ends. The CDR3 has 14 residues. The CDR3 sequence is CASSPSGSGNTIYF. Written as DNA, the CDR3 is TGTGCCAGCAGTCCGTCAGGTTCTGGAAACACCATATATTTT.

This clonotype was counted at least ten times. This chain links TRBV7-8 with TRBJ1-1; D is undetermined. This CDR3 spans 12 amino acids. Germline V gene data show CDR1 as SGHVS and CDR2 as FQNEAQ. V was pared by 4 bases and J by 6 bases, with 9 bases between. The CDR3 spells CASSSTIPEAFF. For the CDR3, the DNA is TGTGCCAGCAGCTCGACAATACCTGAAGCTTTCTTT.

This clonotype occurred a few times. This rearrangement joins TRBV5-1 to TRBJ1-1, with 10 bases aligning to TRBD1. J gave up 5 bases and V 0 bases, and 4 bases lay outside the gene matches. The CDR3 has 15 residues. Germline V gene sequence: CDR1 SGHRS, CDR2 YFSETQ. CDR3 loop: CASSLGDRGWTEAFF. In nucleotides, the CDR3 is TGCGCCAGCAGCTTGGGGGACAGGGGTTGGACTGAAGCTTTCTTT.

This clonotype was observed many times. The chain joins TRBV3-1 to TRBJ2-1; D is uncertain. This CDR3 is 12 amino acids long. Germline CDR1 is LGHDT and CDR2 is YNNKEL (reference sequence). Trimming shortened V by 4 bases and J by 4 bases, and 5 bases separated the two germline ends. CDR3: CASSRAYNEQFF. The CDR3 nucleotides are TGTGCCAGCAGCCGGGCTTACAATGAGCAGTTCTTC.

This chain joins TRBV19 and TRBJ2-1; D gene ambiguous. The CDR3 runs 14 residues. The germline CDR1 and CDR2 sequences are LNHDA and SQIVND (reference sequence). V lost 1 base and J lost 11, with 15 bases in between. For the CDR3, the DNA is TGTGCCAGTAGTATAGCGGTGGTCCGCGATCAGCAGTTCTTC. This gives the protein CASSIAVVRDQQFF.

The chain joins TRBV27 to TRBJ2-3, with D tentatively TRBD1 or TRBD2 (5 bases each). The CDR3 is 15 amino acids. V was cut by 5 bases and J by 3 bases, with 15 bases left in between. The germline V gene encodes CDR1 MNHEY and CDR2 SMNVEV (reference sequence). DNA for the CDR3: TGTGCCAGCAGTACGGGACGGACCCAAACAGATACGCAGTATTTT. Its protein is CASSTGRTQTDTQYF.

In its sample, this clonotype was seen many times. The chain links TRBV12-3 or TRBV12-4 to TRBJ1-2, with D tentatively TRBD1 (6 bases). Trimming took 9 bases from V and 6 from J, leaving 8 bases between them. The CDR3 is made up of 10 amino acids. Here the CDR3 reads CASYRDGYTF. CDR3 bases: TGTGCCAGTTACAGGGATGGCTACACCTTC.

The table lists this clonotype with many counts. The gene calls are TRBV28 and TRBJ1-5; the match to TRBD1 covers 12 bases. The CDR3 has 17 residues. The germline V gene has CDR1 MDHEN and CDR2 SYDVKM. With V trimmed by 8 bases and J by 6 bases, 14 bases remained unmatched. This CDR3 reads CASYGGPGQGAFQPQHF. The CDR3 region has the DNA TGTGCCAGCTACGGAGGACCGGGACAGGGGGCATTTCAGCCCCAGCATTTT.

This clonotype was seen at least ten times. The chain recombines TRBV7-2 with TRBJ2-3, with TRBD1 matching over 8 bases. Per germline, CDR1 SGHTA and CDR2 FQGNSA. The CDR3 is made up of 14 amino acids. V lost 5 bases, J lost 3 bases, and 4 bases stayed unmatched. CDR3 DNA sequence: TGTGCCAGCAGCAAAACAGGGGGTACAGATACGCAGTATTTT. It yields the protein CASSKTGGTDTQYF.

This clonotype was counted ten times or more. The V and J genes are TRBV10-3 and TRBJ1-1; possible D gene TRBD1, 5 bases. The germline V gene has CDR1 ENHRY and CDR2 SYGVKD. This CDR3 is built from 13 residues. The germline V and J ends were trimmed by 4 bases and 1 base, with 7 bases remaining between them. CDR3 DNA sequence: TGTGCCATCAGTGTCAGGGAGAACACTGAAGCTTTCTTT. The encoded protein is CAISVRENTEAFF.

V and J are TRBV7-9 and TRBJ1-2, with D possibly TRBD1 on 5 matching bases. Germline values: CDR1 SEHNR, CDR2 FQNEAQ (reference sequence). The length of the CDR3 is 13 residues. V dropped 5 bases and J dropped 7 bases, with 14 bases sitting between them. The chain's CDR3 is CASSLGAVIGYTF. The CDR3 bases are TGTGCCAGCAGCCTAGGGGCAGTTATTGGCTACACCTTC.

This chain links TRBV13 with TRBJ2-5; possible D gene TRBD2, 5 bases. This CDR3 contains 13 residues. Between the trimmed V and J ends, which lost 5 bases and 5 bases, there was a span of 12 bases. Germline lookup yields CDR1 PRHDT and CDR2 FYEKMQ (reference sequence). CDR3 in amino acids: CASSPRRVETQYF. In nucleotides, the CDR3 is TGTGCCAGCAGCCCACGGCGGGTGGAGACCCAGTACTTC.

This clonotype was recorded at least ten times. The rearrangement links TRBV28 to TRBJ2-3, with 8 positions matching TRBD1. Per germline, CDR1 MDHEN and CDR2 SYDVKM. Trimming at V came to 2 bases and at J to 2 bases, leaving 3 bases not matched to a gene. The CDR3 has 15 residues. DNA of the CDR3: TGTGCCAGCAGTTTAGGGGACAGGTTCACAGATACGCAGTATTTT. It encodes CASSLGDRFTDTQYF.

This clonotype was detected ten times or more. V is TRBV7-9 and J is TRBJ1-1; D perhaps matches TRBD1 (6 bases). The length of the CDR3 is 18 residues. With 5 bases removed from V and 5 bases from J, the gap between germline ends came to 27 bases. From germline, CDR1 is SEHNR and CDR2 FQNEAQ (reference sequence). The CDR3 region is CASSPVRVGQGRGTEAFF. CDR3 DNA: TGTGCCAGCAGCCCTGTAAGGGTGGGTCAGGGGCGAGGGACTGAAGCTTTCTTT.

J is TRBJ2-3 and V is TRBV19; the D gene is possibly TRBD2 (5 bases). Trimming removed 3 bases at V and 3 bases at J, with 7 bases between. The germline CDR1 and CDR2 sequences are LNHDA and SQIVND (reference sequence). The CDR3 is 13 residues long. Written as DNA, the CDR3 is TGTGCCAGTAGTATCTCGGGAACAGATACGCAGTATTTT. It codes for CASSISGTDTQYF.

J is TRBJ2-5 and V is TRBV28; D uncertain. Trimming took off 7 bases at V and 5 bases at J, with 8 bases between the two ends. The CDR3 has 11 amino acids. CDR1 is MDHEN and CDR2 is SYDVKM in the germline V gene. This chain's CDR3 is CASTNEETQYF. In nucleotides, the CDR3 is TGTGCCAGCACCAACGAGGAGACCCAGTACTTC.

This clonotype came up many times. The chain couples TRBV3-1 to TRBJ1-1; D gene ambiguous. The CDR3 runs 16 residues. In germline, CDR1 is LGHDT, CDR2 YNNKEL (reference sequence). Trimming removed 4 bases from V and 0 bases from J, with 15 bases in between. In nucleotides, the CDR3 is TGTGCCAGCAGCCGTAACCGGGCCGGCATGAACACTGAAGCTTTCTTT. This gives the protein CASSRNRAGMNTEAFF.

The table lists this clonotype with many counts. This chain uses TRBV15 with TRBJ2-1, with D perhaps TRBD2 (5 bases). This CDR3 has 15 amino acids. V shed 1 base and J shed 2 bases, with 9 bases lying between them. The germline V gene encodes CDR1 LNHNV and CDR2 YYDKDF (reference sequence). The CDR3: CATSRGSVAYNEQFF. The DNA of the CDR3 is TGTGCCACCAGCAGAGGTAGCGTTGCCTACAATGAGCAGTTCTTC.

This clonotype was counted ten times or more. The gene calls are TRBV10-3 and TRBJ2-7, with D possibly matching TRBD2 (6 bases). Per germline, CDR1 ENHRY and CDR2 SYGVKD. V was clipped by 8 bases and J by 5 bases, with 13 bases between them. The CDR3 has 12 residues. The CDR3 DNA reads as TGTGCCATCCAGGGTGGCGGGGACGAGCAGTACTTC. Its protein is CAIQGGGDEQYF.